The 12 T cell receptor beta chains presented below share a single source sample, sequenced in a study of beta chain features in type 1 diabetes. Their recognized antigens are unknown. Study-wide results and limits: Patients with Type 1 diabetes showed moderately but significantly shorter TCRB CDR3s in all four CD4+ subsets.

As every portion of the isolated RNA was reverse transcribed, the sequencing read expressed TCRB transcripts. Measured with immunoSEQ multiplex PCR; TCRdb has only the in-frame clones, and not every one. The sample comprises about 28,000 clones, less than 65% of which are singletons, and over 2% rests with the top ten. The sequenced material came from Tregs from blood. These receptors all stem from a woman aged 25-40 years with type 1 diabetes.

The chain employs TRBV29-1 and TRBJ1-1, with 7 bases lining up with TRBD1. V shed 5 bases, J shed 0 bases, and the junction held 9 bases outside the gene matches. Germline CDR1 SQVTM, CDR2 ANQGSEA. The CDR3 is made up of 15 amino acids. Here the CDR3 DNA reads TGCAGCGTTTTAGGGGGCGGATTGATGAACACTGAAGCTTTCTTT. This sequence encodes CSVLGGGLMNTEAFF.

The chain recombines TRBV5-1 with TRBJ2-1; possibly TRBD1 for D (6 bases). CDR1 and CDR2 from the germline V gene are SGHRS and YFSETQ. CDR3 size: 16 residues. V was cut by 0 bases and J by 3 bases, with 13 bases left in between. The CDR3 spells CASSLGSGHYYNEQFF. In DNA, the CDR3 is TGCGCCAGCAGCTTGGGGTCGGGACATTACTACAATGAGCAGTTCTTC.

V gene TRBV30 combines with J gene TRBJ1-4, with 9 positions matching TRBD1. This CDR3 has 13 residues. Trimming took 3 bases from V and 8 from J; bases not matched to a gene: 4. Germline-derived CDR1 and CDR2 are GTSNPN and SVGIG (reference sequence). CDR3 amino acids: CAWRGTGSEKLFF. The DNA for the CDR3 is TGTGCCTGGAGGGGGACAGGGAGCGAAAAACTGTTTTTT.

The chain joins TRBV30 to TRBJ2-7; possibly TRBD1 for D (6 bases). In germline, CDR1 is GTSNPN, CDR2 SVGIG (reference sequence). This CDR3 has 14 amino acids. The V end lost 2 bases, the J end lost 0 bases, and 11 bases lay between the germline ends. CDR3 DNA sequence: TGTGCCTGGAGTAAAGGGGGTAGCTCCTACGAGCAGTACTTC. It is translated as CAWSKGGSSYEQYF.

This clone has only a few counts. The chain carries TRBV27 and TRBJ2-7; D is perhaps TRBD1 (6 bases). The CDR3 is 14 residues long. Trimming removed 6 bases from V and 2 bases from J, with 14 bases in between. CDR1 MNHEY and CDR2 SMNVEV come from the germline V gene (reference sequence). Written as DNA, the CDR3 is TGTGCCAGCAGCAGAAATACAGGGCCCTACGAGCAGTACTTC. It is translated as CASSRNTGPYEQYF.

V and J are TRBV6-5 and TRBJ2-5, with a tentative D call TRBD2 (7 bases). V lost 8 bases, J lost 5 bases, and 12 bases lay in between. Germline lookup yields CDR1 MNHEY and CDR2 SVGAGI. The CDR3 runs 12 residues. CDR3 sequence reads: CASGGALETQYF. As DNA, the CDR3 is TGTGCCAGCGGGGGGGCCTTGGAGACCCAGTACTTC.

This chain connects TRBV2 to TRBJ2-7; 10 positions agree with TRBD2. Germline-derived CDR1 and CDR2 are SNHLY and FYNNEI. V trimming: 6 bases; J trimming: 3 bases; junction bases outside the gene matches: 8. The CDR3 has 15 residues. CDR3: CASSRGLADYYEQYF. CDR3 nucleotide sequence: TGTGCCAGCAGCCGAGGACTAGCGGATTACTACGAGCAGTACTTC.

The gene calls are TRBV5-4 and TRBJ2-1; D is possibly TRBD1 (6 bases). V was shortened by 3 bases and J by 6 bases, with 16 bases between the two germline ends. This CDR3 has 15 amino acids. The V gene's germline CDR1 is SGHNT and CDR2 YYREEE (reference sequence). The CDR3: CASSYRTDSPNEQFF. CDR3 nucleotide sequence: TGTGCCAGCAGCTATCGGACAGATAGCCCCAATGAGCAGTTCTTC.

The CDR3 DNA follows: TGCGCCAGCAGCTCTCAACAGGGTGGCCTAACTGGAAACACCATATATTTT. Translation: CASSSQQGGLTGNTIYF. The rearrangement uses TRBV5-1 and TRBJ1-3; a weak D match, TRBD1 (6 bases). Germline V gene sequence: CDR1 SGHRS, CDR2 YFSETQ. Between the trimmed V and J ends, which lost 3 bases and 2 bases, there was a span of 18 bases. The CDR3 is 17 amino acids.

The chain is built from TRBV2 and TRBJ1-5; maybe TRBD1 (5 bases). Trimming removed 8 bases from V and 5 bases from J, with 16 bases in between. The CDR3 consists of 14 residues. The germline CDR1 and CDR2 sequences are SNHLY and FYNNEI. The CDR3 here is CASAGWSTDQPQHF. The CDR3, as DNA: TGTGCCAGCGCAGGGTGGAGCACCGATCAGCCCCAGCATTTT.

This chain links TRBV7-9 with TRBJ2-7; possible D gene TRBD2, 6 bases. Trimming took 2 bases from V and 4 from J, leaving 12 bases between them. There are 14 residues in the CDR3. Per germline, CDR1 SEHNR and CDR2 FQNEAQ (reference sequence). CDR3 residues: CASSLFGGEYEQYF. CDR3 DNA: TGTGCCAGCAGCTTATTCGGGGGTGAATACGAGCAGTACTTC.

This clone was seen only a few times. This chain links TRBV29-1 with TRBJ1-1, with D possibly matching TRBD1 (5 bases). Germline CDR1 and CDR2: SQVTM and ANQGSEA. V lost 8 bases and J 5 bases, leaving 15 bases between the germline ends. CDR3 size: 12 residues. DNA for the CDR3: TGCAGCATTAGGGGTGGGGGGACTGAAGCTTTCTTT. This sequence encodes CSIRGGGTEAFF. Looking up the rest from reference TRBV29-1 and TRBJ1-1 gives the full variable domain: SAVISQKPSRDICQRGTSLTIQCQVDSQVTMMFWYRQQPGQSLTLIATANQGSEATYESGFVIDKFPISRPNLTFSTLTVSNMSPEDSSIYLCSIRGGGTEAFFGQGTRLTVV.